The T cell receptor (beta chain) under discussion was sequenced for a study of blood T cell repertoires in COVID-19. Study information: Sources were T cells, B-cell-depleted T cells, or PBMCs; the material itself was cDNA or gDNA.

The protocol was immunoSEQ multiplex PCR, while the TCRdb copy is restricted to in-frame clones and leaves out a portion. In the table there are hundreds of thousands of clones, roughly 89% of which are singletons. The sequenced sample consisted of PBMCs or T cells enriched from blood (not recorded which). This receptor was obtained from a woman in her twenties or thirties who had recovered from COVID-19.

Written as DNA, the CDR3 is TGTGCCAGCAGCTCGGGACTAGCAGTCAATGAGCAGTTCTTC. Encoded protein: CASSSGLAVNEQFF. The genes are TRBV7-3 and TRBJ2-1; 9 bases fit TRBD2. This CDR3 contains 14 residues. Germline values: CDR1 SGHTA, CDR2 FQGTGA. V lost 4 bases to trimming and J lost 6 bases; unmatched junction nucleotides: 4.